The T cell receptor beta chain described here comes from a study of regulatory T cells in long-lasting Graves disease. Overall study context: Newly diagnosed Graves' patients had under 3 months of antithyroid drugs. Study-wide points: Lower TCR diversity characterized persistent Graves' patients relative to newly diagnosed patients. Persistent disease exhibited a predilection for TRBV28, TRBJ1-2 and TRBJ2-5.

Trimming pared 2 bases from V and 7 bases from J, leaving 12 bases between. The germline CDR1 and CDR2 sequences are LNHDA and SQIVND (reference sequence). This CDR3 comprises 14 residues. The sample's time point: newly diagnosed GD, antithyroid drugs for less than 3 months. Preparation of the TCR library used RNA extracted from PBMCs. Assembly of TCR beta libraries relied on iRepertoire HTBI primers together with Arm-PCR of CDR3 regions. The authors' processing: Across all samples, about 62 TRBV segments and 15 or so TRBJ segments were identified. A single record per CDR3 protein comes from TCRdb applying MiXCR to the multiplex PCR reads. TCRdb's processing, not the study's, gives the V and J calls here. Altogether 300,000 to 400,000 distinct CDR3 sequences are present, 15% being singletons, with the ten largest covering about 24%. In this sample, this clonotype turned up many times. What it binds is unknown.

Sequenced material: peripheral blood mononuclear cells (PBMCs), taken at new diagnosis, from a patient treated with antithyroid drugs. V is TRBV19 and J is TRBJ1-5, with D uncertain. This TCR was recovered from a female donor with Graves disease. The CDR3 loop is CASSITASRQPQHF. In DNA form, the CDR3 reads TGTGCCAGTAGTATAACAGCCTCGCGACAGCCCCAGCATTTT.